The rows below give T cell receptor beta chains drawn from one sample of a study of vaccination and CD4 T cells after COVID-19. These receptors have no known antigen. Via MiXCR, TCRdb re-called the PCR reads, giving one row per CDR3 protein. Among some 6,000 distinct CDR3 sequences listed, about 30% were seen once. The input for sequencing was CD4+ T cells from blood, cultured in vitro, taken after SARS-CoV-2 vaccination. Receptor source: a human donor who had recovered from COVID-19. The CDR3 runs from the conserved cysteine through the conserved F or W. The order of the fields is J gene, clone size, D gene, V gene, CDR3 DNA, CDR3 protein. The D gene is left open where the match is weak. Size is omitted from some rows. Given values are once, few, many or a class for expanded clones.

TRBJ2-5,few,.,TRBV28,TGTGCCAGCGCGTTGGGATCCAGGGAGACCCAGTACTTC,CASALGSRETQYF
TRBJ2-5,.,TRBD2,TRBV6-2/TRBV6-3,TGTGCCAGCAGACGGACTAGGCTGGAGACCCAGTACTTC,CASRRTRLETQYF
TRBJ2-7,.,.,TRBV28,TGTGCCAGCAGTCCGGCGGGGTTTGGCGAGCAGTACTTC,CASSPAGFGEQYF
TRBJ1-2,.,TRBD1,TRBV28,TGTGCCAGCAGGGGGACAGGGAGCTATGGCTACACCTTC,CASRGTGSYGYTF
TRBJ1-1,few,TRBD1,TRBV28,TGTGCCAGCAGTCAAGGACAGGGTGACACTGAAGCTTTCTTT,CASSQGQGDTEAFF
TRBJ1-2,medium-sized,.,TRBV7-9,TGTGCCAGCAGCTTATCACCAGGGAACTATGGCTACACCTTC,CASSLSPGNYGYTF
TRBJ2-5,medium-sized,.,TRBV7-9,TGTGCCAGCGACAGCCCATACGGCGCCTCGTCCGGGGAGACCCAGTACTTC,CASDSPYGASSGETQYF
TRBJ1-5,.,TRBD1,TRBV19,TGTGCCAGTAGTACGACAGGGGAACAGCCCCAGCATTTT,CASSTTGEQPQHF
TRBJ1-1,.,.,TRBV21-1,TGTGCCAGCGCCCAGGGGGCGGCGGACACTGAAGCTTTCTTT,CASAQGAADTEAFF
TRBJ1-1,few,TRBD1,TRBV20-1,TGCAGTGCTAGAGCAGGGACAGCAAACACTGAAGCTTTCTTT,CSARAGTANTEAFF
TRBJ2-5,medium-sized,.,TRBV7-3,TGTGCCAGCAGCCGGCGGGGCGGAGAGACCCAGTACTTC,CASSRRGGETQYF
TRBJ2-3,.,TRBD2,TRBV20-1,TGCAGTGCTAGTAGGGCCTTAGCGGGGGGGACCACAGATACGCAGTATTTT,CSASRALAGGTTDTQYF
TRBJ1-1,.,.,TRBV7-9,TGTGCCAGCGACCGACAGGTGATTAACACTGAAGCTTTCTTT,CASDRQVINTEAFF
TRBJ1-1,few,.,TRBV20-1,TGCAGTGCTAGCCAGACACCGAACACTGAAGCTTTCTTT,CSASQTPNTEAFF
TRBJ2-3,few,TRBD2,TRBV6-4,TGTGCCAGCAGTGAGCAGCGGGAGACAGATACGCAGTATTTT,CASSEQRETDTQYF